This T cell receptor beta chain derives from a study of graft-versus-host responses after intestinal transplantation. The CDR3 contains 12 residues. Germline values: CDR1 LNHDA, CDR2 SQIVND (reference sequence). V was cut by 5 bases and J by 6 bases, with 8 bases left in between. This clone was observed a few times. Its antigen is not known. Libraries were prepared by immunoSEQ multiplex PCR; TCRdb keeps only in-frame clonotypes and omits some of them. The sample has over 75,000 clones, around 88% seen once. Study-wide findings and caveats: GvH clone levels peaked in circulation, and this peak was associated with early post-transplant HvG declines.

The chain has TRBV19 and TRBJ2-1; perhaps TRBD2 as D (6 bases). This receptor was identified in a human patient who received an intestinal transplant, so some T cells may come from the graft donor. Sequencing used PBMCs, obtained 255 days after intestinal transplant. The CDR3 loop is CASSQTSNEQFF. The DNA for the CDR3 is TGTGCCAGTAGTCAGACTAGCAATGAGCAGTTCTTC.